The 9 T cell receptor beta chains listed next were all sequenced from one sample in a study of tumor and adjacent non-tumor tissue in lung cancer. A modified ARM-PCR protocol with three rounds of nested PCR amplified TCRbeta. In TCRdb, the multiplex PCR reads were re-called with MiXCR into one record per CDR3 protein. Of about 110,000 distinct CDR3 sequences listed, roughly three fifths were seen once; the top ten hold over 15%. This sample's RNA came from whole unsorted tissue. This non-tumor lung sample came from over 3 cm beyond the tumor edge. Sequenced: distant non-tumor lung tissue. All receptors derive from a man in his sixties with non-small cell lung cancer.

A remark on this clonotype: Possible read error: a much larger clone is one base away. The chain links TRBV11-2 to TRBJ1-1; no definite D call. Trimming stripped 2 bases from V and 3 bases from J, with 4 bases between. Per the germline V gene, CDR1 is SGHAT and CDR2 is FQNNGV. This CDR3 region has 12 residues. The CDR3 sequence: CASSLNHTEAFF. In DNA, the CDR3 is TGTGCCAGCAGCTTAAATCACACTGAAGCTTTCTTT.

The gene calls are TRBV6-5 and TRBJ2-1, with D hard to call. CDR3 length: 13 amino acids. Germline CDR1 is MNHEY and CDR2 is SVGAGI. V was cut by 7 bases and J by 7 bases, with 14 bases left in between. CDR3 loop: CASTLQVGNEQFF. CDR3 DNA: TGTGCCAGCACTCTCCAGGTGGGTAATGAGCAGTTCTTC.

This clonotype was observed at least ten times. One end of the junction fails to match germline, which may point to a read error. The rearrangement joins TRBV20-1 to TRBJ2-1; D remains ambiguous. Looked up from germline, CDR1 is DFQATT and CDR2 is SNEGSKA (reference sequence). This CDR3 comprises 12 residues. CDR3 DNA: TGCAGTGTTAGAGAGAACTACAATGAGCAGTTCTTC. Its protein product is CSVRENYNEQFF.

The rearrangement uses TRBV18 and TRBJ2-2; TRBD1 matches 7 bases. V trimming: 6 bases; J trimming: 5 bases; junction bases outside the gene matches: 12. This CDR3 contains 16 residues. CDR1 and CDR2 (germline): KGHSH, LQKENI. CDR3 in DNA: TGTGCCAGCTCGCTCACACCGGGACAGAGGACCGGGGAGCTGTTTTTT. Translated, it gives CASSLTPGQRTGELFF.

This clonotype has a count of ten or more. The genes are TRBV20-1 and TRBJ1-1; 7 bases match TRBD1. This CDR3 spans 13 amino acids. V trimming: 7 bases; J trimming: 4 bases; junction bases outside the gene matches: 9. CDR1 DFQATT and CDR2 SNEGSKA come from the germline V gene (reference sequence). The CDR3 region is CSVQTGRATEAFF. In nucleotides, the CDR3 is TGCAGTGTCCAGACAGGGCGGGCCACTGAAGCTTTCTTT.

With regard to this clonotype: Without the conserved terminal phenylalanine or tryptophan, this CDR3 likely stems from a read error. The chain recombines TRBV29-1 with TRBJ2-1, with D tentatively TRBD2 (7 bases). The CDR3 consists of 13 residues. Germline V gene lookup returns CDR1 SQVTM and CDR2 ANQGSEA. The germline V and J ends were trimmed by 3 bases and 6 bases, with 12 bases remaining between them. CDR3 protein: CSVERGPGNEQFS. The CDR3, as DNA: TGCAGCGTTGAGCGGGGGCCGGGCAATGAGCAGTTCTCC.

Of note for this clonotype: The germline gene is not matched at one end of the junction; a read error may be the cause. This chain uses TRBV12-3 or TRBV12-4 with TRBJ2-5; 8 bases fit TRBD2. This CDR3 region has 14 residues. The CDR3: CTSSLSAGGETQYF. In nucleotides, the CDR3 is TGTACCAGCAGTTTATCGGCGGGGGGAGAGACCCAGTACTTC.

A note on this clonotype: Its ends do not fully match the called genes, so a read error is possible. The J gene is TRBJ1-6, the V gene TRBV4-1, with unresolved D. The CDR3 loop spans 17 amino acids. Germline values: CDR1 MGHRA, CDR2 YSYEKL. CDR3: CASNQELRPIGNSPLHF. CDR3 coding DNA: TGCGCCAGCAACCAAGAACTAAGACCAATAGGGAATTCACCCCTCCACTTT.

This sequence joins TRBV7-8 and TRBJ1-6; D gene ambiguous. Per germline, CDR1 SGHVS and CDR2 FQNEAQ. There are 15 residues in the CDR3. Trimming removed 5 bases at V and 5 bases at J, with 13 bases between. CDR3 loop: CASSIGPLNNSPLHF. The CDR3 nucleotides read TGTGCCAGCAGCATCGGGCCGCTGAATAATTCACCCCTCCACTTT.